This is a list of T cell receptor beta chains from one sample in a study of control samples from healthy donors and cancer patients. The protocol was immunoSEQ multiplex PCR, while the TCRdb copy is restricted to in-frame clones and leaves out a portion. Of 70,000 to 80,000 clones listed, under 90% are singletons. Sequencing was done on a sample of PBMCs. The source of these receptors is a woman aged 45-60 years with colorectal cancer. CDR3s include the opening cysteine and the closing phenylalanine or tryptophan. The order of the fields is J gene, V gene, clone size, D gene, CDR3 protein, CDR3 DNA. The D gene is left open where the match is weak. Clone sizes are given selectively: once, few, many, or a class where the clone is expanded.

>TRBJ2-5|TRBV19|once|.
CASSDSQTQYF
TGTGCCAGTAGTGATAGCCAGACCCAGTACTTC
>TRBJ1-4|TRBV5-1|.|.
CASSLDPGGEKLFF
TGCGCCAGCAGCCTGGACCCGGGAGGGGAAAAACTGTTTTTT
>TRBJ2-2|TRBV20-1|.|TRBD1
CSASAQGANTGELFF
TGCAGTGCTAGTGCACAGGGGGCGAACACCGGGGAGCTGTTTTTT
>TRBJ2-5|TRBV6-2/TRBV6-3|.|.
CASSPGQRQETQYF
TGTGCCAGCAGTCCCGGCCAGCGGCAAGAGACCCAGTACTTC
>TRBJ1-2|TRBV27|few|.
CASSLFPPSYGYTF
TGTGCCAGCAGTTTGTTTCCGCCGAGCTATGGCTACACCTTC
>TRBJ2-2|TRBV12-3/TRBV12-4|once|.
CASRPTNTGELFF
TGTGCCAGCAGACCCACGAACACCGGGGAGCTGTTTTTT
>TRBJ1-1|TRBV25-1|.|.
CASSRLIDTEAFF
TGTGCCAGCAGTAGATTAATCGACACTGAAGCTTTCTTT
>TRBJ2-3|TRBV6-5|.|.
CASRPGTPDTQYF
TGTGCCAGCAGGCCAGGGACCCCAGATACGCAGTATTTT
>TRBJ2-2|TRBV5-6|.|TRBD1
CASSPSRDRGLAGELFF
TGTGCCAGCAGCCCGTCTCGGGACAGGGGTCTTGCCGGGGAGCTGTTTTTT
>TRBJ2-2|TRBV25-1|.|.
CASSETGTGELFF
TGTGCCAGCAGTGAAACAGGGACCGGGGAGCTGTTTTTT
>TRBJ2-1|TRBV1|.|.
CTSSQEASGAKHEQFF
TGCACCAGCAGCCAAGAGGCTAGCGGGGCGAAACATGAGCAGTTCTTC
>TRBJ1-1|TRBV7-8|.|.
CASSYSGGNTEAFF
TGTGCCAGCAGTTACAGCGGGGGGAACACTGAAGCTTTCTTT
>TRBJ1-2|TRBV30|.|TRBD1
CACTRQGYYGYTF
TGTGCCTGTACACGACAGGGGTACTATGGCTACACCTTC
>TRBJ2-5|TRBV19|.|.
CASSIRETQYF
TGTGCCAGTAGTATTAGGGAGACCCAGTACTTC
>TRBJ2-5|TRBV5-1|.|TRBD2
CASSLPRGGVSVQETQYF
TGCGCCAGCAGCTTGCCGCGCGGGGGGGTTTCCGTTCAAGAGACCCAGTACTTC
>TRBJ2-2|TRBV11-3|.|.
CASSPNTGELFF
TGTGCCAGCAGCCCTAACACCGGGGAGCTGTTTTTT
>TRBJ2-5|TRBV30|once|.
CAWSVGVIQETQYF
TGTGCCTGGAGCGTAGGGGTTATCCAAGAGACCCAGTACTTC
>TRBJ1-5|TRBV7-2|.|.
CASSSQTNQPQHF
TGTGCCAGCAGTTCACAGACTAATCAGCCCCAGCATTTT
>TRBJ2-5|TRBV18|.|TRBD1
CASSNRGGETQYF
TGTGCCAGCTCTAACAGGGGCGGAGAGACCCAGTACTTC
>TRBJ1-1|TRBV4-3|.|.
CASSQEYGWGQNTEAFF
TGCGCCAGCAGCCAAGAATACGGATGGGGTCAGAACACTGAAGCTTTCTTT
>TRBJ1-1|TRBV28|.|TRBD1
CASSSKGQGRAFF
TGTGCCAGCAGTTCCAAGGGACAGGGACGGGCTTTCTTT
>TRBJ1-6|TRBV3-1/TRBV3-2|.|.
CASSPSQQGGNSPLHF
TGTGCCAGCAGCCCTAGCCAGCAGGGAGGTAATTCACCCCTCCACTTT
>TRBJ2-4|TRBV30|.|TRBD1
CAWREGQGPIAKNIQYF
TGTGCCTGGAGGGAAGGACAGGGACCGATAGCCAAAAACATTCAGTACTTC
>TRBJ1-3|TRBV15|.|.
CATSRAQDSSGNTIYF
TGTGCCACCAGCAGAGCACAGGACAGCTCTGGAAACACCATATATTTT
>TRBJ1-1|TRBV6-5|.|.
CASSRQFSDTEAFF
TGTGCCAGCAGCAGACAGTTCAGCGACACTGAAGCTTTCTTT
>TRBJ2-4|TRBV19|once|TRBD1
CASSPGTVVIQYF
TGTGCCAGTAGTCCCGGGACAGTTGTCATTCAGTACTTC
>TRBJ2-5|TRBV2|.|.
CASSEEGGQETQYF
TGTGCCAGCAGTGAGGAGGGGGGACAAGAGACCCAGTACTTC
>TRBJ1-2|TRBV3-1/TRBV3-2|.|.
CASSQDGEPRDGYTF
TGTGCCAGCAGCCAAGATGGGGAGCCGCGAGATGGCTACACCTTC
>TRBJ1-3|TRBV6-5|.|.
CASSSGFSGNTIYF
TGTGCCAGCAGTTCGGGTTTCTCTGGAAACACCATATATTTT